These 23 T cell receptor beta chains were all obtained from the same sample, sequenced in a study of breast tumors, draining lymph nodes, adjacent tissues. One entry per CDR3 protein, called by TCRdb with MiXCR from the multiplex PCR reads. The table has under 150,000 distinct CDR3 sequences, 21% seen once. The lymph nodes were axillary draining lymph nodes from breast cancer patients. The sequenced sample consisted of axillary lymph node tissue. The receptors shown here come from a female donor with breast cancer. Some clones in this sample may be carry-over from other donors' samples.

This clonotype was observed at least ten times. The V gene is TRBV10-3, the J gene TRBJ2-1; TRBD1 might be the D (5 bases). The V end lost 0 bases, the J end lost 0 bases, and 27 bases lay between the germline ends. The CDR3 has 22 amino acids. Germline V gives CDR1 ENHRY, CDR2 SYGVKD. The CDR3 DNA reads as TGTGCCATCAGTGAGTCGTCGTCGGTGGTTGACAGCCCGGTCGGCTCCTACAATGAGCAGTTCTTC. Translation: CAISESSSVVDSPVGSYNEQFF.

The table lists this clonotype with a count of one. One base away lies a much larger clone, so this may be a sequencing read error. The CDR3: CANTWTGATGELFF. The CDR3 nucleotides read TGTGCCAACACCTGGACAGGGGCCACCGGGGAGCTGTTTTTT. V gene TRBV2 combines with J gene TRBJ2-2; 9 bases agree with TRBD1. Trimming at V came to 10 bases and at J to 4 bases, leaving 7 bases not matched to a gene. CDR3 length: 14 residues. Germline CDR1 reads SNHLY; CDR2 reads FYNNEI. The full variable domain, completed using reference TRBV2 and TRBJ2-2, is EPEVTQTPSHQVTQMGQEVILRCVPISNHLYFYWYRQILGQKVEFLVSFYNNEISEKSEIFDDQFSVERPDGSNFTLKIRSTKLEDSAMYFCANTWTGATGELFFGEGSRLTVL.

This clonotype was found many times. V usage is TRBV5-6 and J usage is TRBJ1-2, with 7 bases lining up with TRBD1. V shed 3 bases, J shed 8 bases, and the junction held 7 bases outside the gene matches. Germline V gene lookup returns CDR1 SGHDT and CDR2 YYEEEE. The CDR3 spans 13 residues. The CDR3 DNA is TGTGCCAGCAGCTCCGAGGGGGCGCGGGGCTACACCTTC. Its protein product is CASSSEGARGYTF.

The rearrangement joins TRBV6-2 or TRBV6-3 to TRBJ1-2; tentatively, D is TRBD1 (6 bases). This CDR3 comprises 17 residues. Per germline, CDR1 MNHEY and CDR2 SVGEGT. V lost 3 bases and J lost 4, with 21 bases in between. The CDR3 DNA sequence: TGTGCCAGCAGTTATGGATATTACAGGGAACACGGCTATGGCTACACCTTC. Protein product: CASSYGYYREHGYGYTF.

Many counts were recorded for this clonotype. The CDR3 DNA sequence: TGTGCCAGCAGTTTAGTGGTTGGGCTGCGGGAGACCCAGTACTTC. Protein sequence: CASSLVVGLRETQYF. The gene calls are TRBV12-3 or TRBV12-4 and TRBJ2-5, with D unclear. Trimming left V 1 base short and J 5 bases short, with 14 bases between. The CDR3 has 15 amino acids.

About this clonotype itself: This sequence may be a read error, since a much larger clone differs from it by one base. The V call is TRBV6-1, the J call TRBJ2-7; D gene ambiguous. Deletions cut 3 bases from V and 4 bases from J, with 10 bases between. The CDR3 extends over 13 amino acids. CDR1 MNHNS and CDR2 SASEGT come from the germline V gene. The CDR3 here is CASSENDLYEQYF. The CDR3 nucleotides read TGTGCCAGCAGTGAGAATGATCTATACGAGCAGTACTTC.

This clonotype was found many times. The chain links TRBV5-1 to TRBJ2-1; 12 bases match TRBD2. Germline-derived CDR1 and CDR2 are SGHRS and YFSETQ. The CDR3 extends over 18 amino acids. Trimming removed 5 bases from V and 0 bases from J; junction bases left unmatched: 9. The CDR3 loop is CASRYGLAGTSSYNEQFF. The CDR3 coding sequence is TGCGCCAGCAGATACGGACTAGCGGGAACAAGCTCCTACAATGAGCAGTTCTTC.

This clonotype was recorded at least ten times. The chain links TRBV7-3 to TRBJ2-3; 7 bases are a match to TRBD2. The germline gives CDR1 SGHTA, CDR2 FQGTGA. The CDR3 has 15 amino acids. Trimming cost V 5 bases and J 6 bases; bases outside gene matches: 11. This CDR3 reads CASSLLGSGVDTQYF. The CDR3 coding sequence is TGTGCCAGCAGCCTACTCGGGAGCGGGGTGGATACGCAGTATTTT.

Remarks on this clonotype: A much larger clone is a single base away; this may be a read error. The V gene is TRBV6-1, the J gene TRBJ2-2; TRBD2 might be the D (6 bases). There are 17 residues in the CDR3. Germline V gene data show CDR1 as MNHNS and CDR2 as SASEGT. V lost 2 bases, J lost 0 bases, and 13 bases lay in between. The CDR3 protein is CASSESPVAANTGELFF. The CDR3 nucleotides read TGTGCCAGCAGTGAATCTCCGGTAGCGGCGAACACCGGGGAGCTGTTTTTT.

In its sample, this clonotype was seen many times. The chain joins TRBV5-6 to TRBJ2-2; no definite D call. The CDR3 spans 13 residues. V lost 8 bases to trimming and J lost 1 base, with 9 bases between them. Germline loops: CDR1 SGHDT, CDR2 YYEEEE. CDR3 sequence reads: CARQKRNTGELFF. The CDR3 DNA reads TGTGCCAGACAGAAGCGGAACACCGGGGAGCTGTTTTTT. Full variable domain (remainder filled in from reference TRBV5-6 and TRBJ2-2): DAGVTQSPTHLIKTRGQQVTLRCSPKSGHDTVSWYQQALGQGPQFIFQYYEEEERQRGNFPDRFSGHQFPNYSSELNVNALLLGDSALYLCARQKRNTGELFFGEGSRLTVL.

CDR3 DNA: TGTGCCAGCAGCTGGACAGGCGAGGTGGGAGATACGCAGTATTTT. Its protein product is CASSWTGEVGDTQYF. The chain couples TRBV5-4 to TRBJ2-3; TRBD1 matches 7 bases. The CDR3 covers 15 residues. V was clipped by 3 bases and J by 5 bases; unmatched bases: 9. In germline, CDR1 is SGHNT, CDR2 YYREEE (reference sequence). The whole variable domain, remainder taken from reference TRBV5-4 and TRBJ2-3, is ETGVTQSPTHLIKTRGQQVTLRCSSQSGHNTVSWYQQALGQGPQFIFQYYREEENGRGNFPPRFSGLQFPNYSSELNVNALELDDSALYLCASSWTGEVGDTQYFGPGTRLTVL.

As concerns this clonotype: One junction end does not reproduce the germline sequence, and a read error may be involved. The CDR3 DNA reads as TGTGCCAGCAGTTACTCGGTCACCGGGGGGCTGCTTTTT. The encoded protein is CASSYSVTGGLLF. The V and J genes are TRBV6-6 and TRBJ2-2, with D possibly matching TRBD2 (7 bases). This CDR3 has 13 amino acids. CDR1 and CDR2 from the germline V gene are MNHNY and SVGAGI (reference sequence).

The table lists this clonotype with many counts. CDR3 DNA sequence: TGTGCCAGCAGTTACTCGATCAGGGGTAATTCACCCCTCCACTTT. Residues: CASSYSIRGNSPLHF. The rearrangement joins TRBV6-5 to TRBJ1-6; tentatively, D is TRBD1 (6 bases). This CDR3 has 15 amino acids. V lost 0 bases and J 6 bases, leaving 9 bases between the germline ends. In germline, CDR1 is MNHEY, CDR2 SVGAGI.

This clonotype was counted ten times or more. The chain has TRBV7-2 and TRBJ1-6, with D perhaps TRBD1 (5 bases). Deletions cut 3 bases from V and 7 bases from J, with 16 bases between. CDR3 length equals 16 residues. Germline loops: CDR1 SGHTA, CDR2 FQGNSA. The CDR3 loop is CASSLGDIVGNSPLHF. The CDR3 bases are TGTGCCAGCAGCTTGGGGGATATCGTGGGGAATTCACCCCTCCACTTT.

This clonotype was recorded a few times. Compared with germline, one end of the junction differs, possibly owing to a read error. The J gene is TRBJ2-5, the V gene TRBV3-1, with TRBD2 identical over 15 bases. The CDR3 has 19 amino acids. Germline V gene data show CDR1 as LGHDT and CDR2 as YNNKEL (reference sequence). CDR3 DNA: TGTGCCAGCAGTACAAGAATGGGACTAGCGGGAGGACAAGAAGAGACCCAGTCCTTC. Translated, it gives CASSTRMGLAGGQEETQSF.

CDR3 in DNA: TGTGCCAGCAGTTTATCGGGGACTGGGGCCAACGTCCTGACTTTC. This translates into CASSLSGTGANVLTF. This rearrangement joins TRBV27 to TRBJ2-6; no definite D call. The CDR3 has 15 residues. Looked up from germline, CDR1 is MNHEY and CDR2 is SMNVEV (reference sequence). V shed 0 bases and J shed 2 bases, with 5 bases lying between them.

This clonotype occurred many times. This rearrangement joins TRBV10-3 to TRBJ2-1; TRBD2 matches at 7 bases. The CDR3 totals 12 residues. Germline loops: CDR1 ENHRY, CDR2 SYGVKD. Unmatched junction bases numbered 1, after V lost 4 bases and J lost 7 bases. The CDR3 sequence: CAISVGGNEQFF. The CDR3 nucleotides read TGTGCCATCAGTGTCGGGGGGAATGAGCAGTTCTTC.

This clonotype was counted a few times. A read error may produce the germline difference seen at one junction end. The rearrangement links TRBV30 to TRBJ1-2; D is uncertain. Per the germline V gene, CDR1 is GTSNPN and CDR2 is SVGIG (reference sequence). The CDR3 covers 16 residues. The CDR3 DNA sequence: TGTGCCTGGAGTGTACCTGTAGGTACGGTGAACTATGGCTACCCCTTC. Amino acids: CAWSVPVGTVNYGYPF.

This clonotype has a count of ten or more. V usage is TRBV6-5 and J usage is TRBJ2-2; the D gene is possibly TRBD2 (7 bases). V was cut by 3 bases and J by 4 bases, with 12 bases left in between. The length of the CDR3 is 15 residues. Per the germline V gene, CDR1 is MNHEY and CDR2 is SVGAGI. This CDR3 reads CASSYGGGGTGELFF. The CDR3 nucleotides read TGTGCCAGCAGTTATGGGGGCGGGGGCACCGGGGAGCTGTTTTTT.

This clonotype was seen more than once but under ten times. The chain has TRBV5-1 and TRBJ2-1; tentative D call: TRBD2 (6 bases). Germline CDR1 SGHRS, CDR2 YFSETQ. V was pared by 4 bases and J by 3 bases, with 17 bases between. This CDR3 comprises 16 residues. Here the CDR3 DNA reads TGCGCCAGCAGCCATTGGGTGGGGACTTACTACAATGAGCAGTTCTTC. This sequence encodes CASSHWVGTYYNEQFF.

This clonotype has ten or more counts. V usage is TRBV9 and J usage is TRBJ2-7; D is uncertain. Germline lookup yields CDR1 SGDLS and CDR2 YYNGEE. V was clipped by 4 bases and J by 0 bases, with 8 bases between them. The CDR3 is made up of 13 amino acids. The DNA of the CDR3 is TGTGCCAGCAGCCCCACGAACTCCTACGAGCAGTACTTC. It translates to CASSPTNSYEQYF.

There are many counts of this clonotype. This chain joins TRBV4-1 and TRBJ2-1; 8 bases line up with TRBD2. The length of the CDR3 is 16 residues. Germline trimming cut 0 bases from V and 9 bases from J; bases unmatched to any gene: 10. From germline, CDR1 is MGHRA and CDR2 YSYEKL. CDR3 coding DNA: TGCGCCAGCAGCCAAGATAGCGGGGTGAATGGGGGTGAGCAGTTCTTC. This encodes CASSQDSGVNGGEQFF.

This clonotype was picked up many times. The rearrangement uses TRBV5-5 and TRBJ1-3; D is unresolved. The CDR3 contains 13 residues. From germline, CDR1 is SGHKS and CDR2 YYEKEE (reference sequence). V lost 0 bases and J 6 bases, leaving 7 bases between the germline ends. CDR3 sequence (DNA): TGTGCCAGCAGCTTGGGGGAGGCAAACACCATATATTTT. Protein product: CASSLGEANTIYF.